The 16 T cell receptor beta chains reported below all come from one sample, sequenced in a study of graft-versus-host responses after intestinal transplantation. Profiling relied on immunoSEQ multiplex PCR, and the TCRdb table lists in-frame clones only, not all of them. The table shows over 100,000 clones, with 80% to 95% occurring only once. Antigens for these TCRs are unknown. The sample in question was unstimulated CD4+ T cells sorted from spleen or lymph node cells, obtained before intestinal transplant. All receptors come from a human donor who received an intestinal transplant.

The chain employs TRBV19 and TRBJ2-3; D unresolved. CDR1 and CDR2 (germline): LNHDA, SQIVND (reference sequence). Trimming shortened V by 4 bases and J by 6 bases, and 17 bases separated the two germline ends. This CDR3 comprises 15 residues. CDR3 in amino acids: CASSKPRSSLDTQYF. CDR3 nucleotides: TGTGCCAGTAGTAAGCCGCGGTCCTCTCTTGATACGCAGTATTTT.

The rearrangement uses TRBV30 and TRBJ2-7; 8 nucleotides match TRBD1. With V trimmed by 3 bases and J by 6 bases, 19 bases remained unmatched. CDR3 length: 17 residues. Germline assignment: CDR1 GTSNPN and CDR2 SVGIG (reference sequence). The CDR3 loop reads CAWREGTGKNLGREQYF. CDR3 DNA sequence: TGTGCCTGGAGAGAAGGGACAGGCAAGAATTTAGGGCGCGAGCAGTACTTC.

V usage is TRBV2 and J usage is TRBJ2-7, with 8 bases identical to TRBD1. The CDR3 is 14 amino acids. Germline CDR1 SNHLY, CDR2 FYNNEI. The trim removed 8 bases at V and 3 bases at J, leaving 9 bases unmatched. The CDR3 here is CASLRADRDYEQYF. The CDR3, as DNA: TGTGCCAGCCTGAGAGCGGACAGGGACTACGAGCAGTACTTC.

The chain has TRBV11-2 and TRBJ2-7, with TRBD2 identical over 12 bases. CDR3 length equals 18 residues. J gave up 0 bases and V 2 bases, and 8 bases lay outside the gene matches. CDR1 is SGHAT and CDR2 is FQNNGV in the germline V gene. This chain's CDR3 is CASSLLAGGARNSYEQYF. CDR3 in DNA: TGTGCCAGCAGCTTACTAGCGGGAGGGGCCCGGAACTCCTACGAGCAGTACTTC.

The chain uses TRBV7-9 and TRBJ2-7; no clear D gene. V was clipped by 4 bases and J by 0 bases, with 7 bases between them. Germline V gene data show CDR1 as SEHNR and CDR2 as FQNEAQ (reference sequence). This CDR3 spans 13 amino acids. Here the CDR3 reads CASSSRISYEQYF. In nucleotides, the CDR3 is TGTGCCAGCAGCTCGAGAATCTCCTACGAGCAGTACTTC.

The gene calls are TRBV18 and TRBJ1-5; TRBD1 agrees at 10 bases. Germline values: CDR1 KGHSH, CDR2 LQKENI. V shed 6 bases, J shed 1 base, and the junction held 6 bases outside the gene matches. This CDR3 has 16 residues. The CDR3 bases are TGTGCCAGCTCGAGACAGGGGGCTGGGAGCAATCAGCCCCAGCATTTT. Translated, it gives CASSRQGAGSNQPQHF.

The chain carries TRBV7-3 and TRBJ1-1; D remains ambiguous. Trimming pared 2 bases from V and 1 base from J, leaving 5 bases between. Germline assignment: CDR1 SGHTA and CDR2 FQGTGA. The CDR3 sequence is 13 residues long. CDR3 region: CASSLPPNTEAFF. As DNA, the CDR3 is TGTGCCAGCAGCTTACCCCCGAACACTGAAGCTTTCTTT. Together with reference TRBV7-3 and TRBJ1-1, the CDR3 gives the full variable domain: GAGVSQTPSNKVTEKGKYVELRCDPISGHTALYWYRQSLGQGPEFLIYFQGTGAADDSGLPNDRFFAVRPEGSVSTLKIQRTERGDSAVYLCASSLPPNTEAFFGQGTRLTVV.

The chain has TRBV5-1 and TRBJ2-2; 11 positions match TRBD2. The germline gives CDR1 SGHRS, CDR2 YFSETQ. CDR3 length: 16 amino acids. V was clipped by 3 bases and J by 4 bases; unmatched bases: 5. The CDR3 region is CASSSTTSGVTGELFF. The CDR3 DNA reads TGCGCCAGCAGCTCGACGACTAGCGGGGTCACCGGGGAGCTGTTTTTT.

For the CDR3, the DNA is TGTGCCAGCAGCCCAGAAGGGGCGGATACGTACGAGCAGTACTTC. It specifies CASSPEGADTYEQYF. The chain combines TRBV7-8 with TRBJ2-7; weak D call: TRBD1 (5 bases). Germline V gene lookup returns CDR1 SGHVS and CDR2 FQNEAQ. Trimming stripped 5 bases from V and 4 bases from J, with 18 bases between. The CDR3 sequence is 15 residues long. Variable domain in full (rest from reference TRBV7-8 and TRBJ2-7): GAGVSQSPRYKVAKRGQDVALRCDPISGHVSLFWYQQALGQGPEFLTYFQNEAQLDKSGLPSDRFFAERPEGSVSTLKIQRTQQEDSAVYLCASSPEGADTYEQYFGPGTRLTVT.

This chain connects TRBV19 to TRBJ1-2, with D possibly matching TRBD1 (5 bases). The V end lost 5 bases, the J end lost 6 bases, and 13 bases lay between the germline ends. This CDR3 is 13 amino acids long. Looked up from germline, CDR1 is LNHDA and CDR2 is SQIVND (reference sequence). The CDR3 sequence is CASSSRQRDGYTF. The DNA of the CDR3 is TGTGCCAGTAGTTCCCGACAGAGGGATGGCTACACCTTC.

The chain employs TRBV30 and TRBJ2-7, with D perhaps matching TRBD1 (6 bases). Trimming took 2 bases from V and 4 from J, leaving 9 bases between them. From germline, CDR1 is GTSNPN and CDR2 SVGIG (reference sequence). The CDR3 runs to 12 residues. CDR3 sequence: CAWSTGIYEQYF. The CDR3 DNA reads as TGTGCCTGGAGTACAGGGATATACGAGCAGTACTTC.

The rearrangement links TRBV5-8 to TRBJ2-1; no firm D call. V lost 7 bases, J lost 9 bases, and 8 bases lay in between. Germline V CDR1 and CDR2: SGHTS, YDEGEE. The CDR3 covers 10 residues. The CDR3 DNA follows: TGTGCCAGCGTAGAGTTTGAGCAGTTCTTC. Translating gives CASVEFEQFF. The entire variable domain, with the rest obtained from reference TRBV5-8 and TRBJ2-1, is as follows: EAGVTQSPTHLIKTRGQQATLRCSPISGHTSVYWYQQALGLGLQFLLWYDEGEERNRGNFPPRFSGRQFPNYSSELNVNALELEDSALYLCASVEFEQFFGPGTRLTVL.

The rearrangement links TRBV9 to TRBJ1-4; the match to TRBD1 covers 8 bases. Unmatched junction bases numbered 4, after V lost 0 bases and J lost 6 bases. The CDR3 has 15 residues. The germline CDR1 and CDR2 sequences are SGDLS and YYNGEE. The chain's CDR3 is CASSVVGQGDEKLFF. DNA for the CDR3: TGTGCCAGCAGCGTAGTAGGACAGGGAGATGAAAAACTGTTTTTT.

CDR3 region: CASTPKGRDTEAFF. CDR3 DNA: TGCGCCAGCACCCCTAAGGGAAGGGACACTGAAGCTTTCTTT. The gene calls are TRBV5-1 and TRBJ1-1; unclear D gene. Trimming removed 6 bases from V and 3 bases from J, with 15 bases in between. CDR1 and CDR2 (germline): SGHRS, YFSETQ. The CDR3 is 14 amino acids. The variable domain in full, with the rest retrieved from reference TRBV5-1 and TRBJ1-1, is KAGVTQTPRYLIKTRGQQVTLSCSPISGHRSVSWYQQTPGQGLQFLFEYFSETQRNKGNFPGRFSGRQFSNSRSEMNVSTLELGDSALYLCASTPKGRDTEAFFGQGTRLTVV.

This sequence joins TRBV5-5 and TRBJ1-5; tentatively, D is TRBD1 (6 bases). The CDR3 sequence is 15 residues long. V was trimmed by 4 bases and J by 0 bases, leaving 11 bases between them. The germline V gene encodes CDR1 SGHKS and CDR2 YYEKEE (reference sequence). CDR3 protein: CASSGTSSSNQPQHF. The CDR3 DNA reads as TGTGCCAGCAGCGGGACAAGTAGTAGCAATCAGCCCCAGCATTTT.

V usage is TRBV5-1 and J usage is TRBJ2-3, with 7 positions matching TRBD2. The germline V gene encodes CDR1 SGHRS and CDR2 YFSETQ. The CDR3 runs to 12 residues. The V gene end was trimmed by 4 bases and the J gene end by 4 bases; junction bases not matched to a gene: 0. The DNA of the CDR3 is TGCGCCAGCAGCCTAGCGGCAGATACGCAGTATTTT. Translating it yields CASSLAADTQYF. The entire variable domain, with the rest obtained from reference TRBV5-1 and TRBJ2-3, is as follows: KAGVTQTPRYLIKTRGQQVTLSCSPISGHRSVSWYQQTPGQGLQFLFEYFSETQRNKGNFPGRFSGRQFSNSRSEMNVSTLELGDSALYLCASSLAADTQYFGPGTRLTVL.